This T cell receptor (beta chain) derives from a study of CD8+ T cells in alopecia areata. Across the whole study: It was oral tofacitinib, at 5 to 10 mg twice daily, that treated patients received.

The CDR3 is made up of 12 amino acids. In germline, CDR1 is SGHTA, CDR2 FQGNSA. The V and J ends lost 3 bases and 9 bases respectively, with 9 bases between them. RNA was extracted and reverse transcribed into cDNA as the sequencing template. Libraries were prepared by immunoSEQ multiplex PCR; TCRdb keeps only in-frame clonotypes and omits some of them. Seen here are more than 95,000 clones, 41% observed once, and the top ten hold 1% to 1.5%. This clonotype was sampled from a human donor with alopecia areata. This rearrangement joins TRBV7-2 to TRBJ2-4; D call uncertain. The sequencing input was CD4+ T cells sorted from blood. The CDR3 DNA is TGTGCCAGCAGCTTCTACGGTTTCATTCAGTACTTC. Translation gives CASSFYGFIQYF.